This TCR beta chain derives from a study of prognosis after radiotherapy for stage I lung cancer. At the level of the study: Progression was not significant in under 16 patients, whereas several developed distant metastases (median about 7 months) after radiotherapy. General observations from the study: Patients with and without metastases reportedly differed in TRBV and TRBJ gene usage frequencies.

The CDR3 length is 14 residues. V was cut by 1 base and J by 2 bases, with 7 bases left in between. CDR1 and CDR2 (germline): SGHNT, YYREEE (reference sequence). This clonotype was found many times. Its cognate antigen is unknown. From genomic DNA, TCR beta CDR3 was amplified by two-round multiplex PCR. Amplification during the initial PCR round employed primers specific to each TRBV and TRBJ gene. MiXCR, run by TCRdb on the multiplex PCR reads, gives a single entry per CDR3 protein. The sample consists of roughly 30,000 distinct CDR3 sequences, 25% to 40% of them appearing once. Sequencing used PBMCs, obtained before or after stereotactic body radiation therapy (not recorded which). The genes are TRBV5-4 and TRBJ1-3; D is perhaps TRBD1 (5 bases). This TCR was recovered from a donor older than 45 with non-small cell lung cancer. CDR3 protein: CASSLQGAGNTIYF. CDR3 DNA: TGTGCCAGCAGCTTGCAAGGGGCTGGAAACACCATATATTTT.